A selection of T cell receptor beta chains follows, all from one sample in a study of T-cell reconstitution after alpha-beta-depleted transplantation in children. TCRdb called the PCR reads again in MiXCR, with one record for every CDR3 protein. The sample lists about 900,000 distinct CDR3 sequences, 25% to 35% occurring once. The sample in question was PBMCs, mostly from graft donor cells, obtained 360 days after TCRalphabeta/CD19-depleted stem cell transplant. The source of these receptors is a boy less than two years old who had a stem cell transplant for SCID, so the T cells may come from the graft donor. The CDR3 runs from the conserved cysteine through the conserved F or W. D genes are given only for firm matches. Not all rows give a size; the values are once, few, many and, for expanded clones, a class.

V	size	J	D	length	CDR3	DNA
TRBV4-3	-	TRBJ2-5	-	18	CASSPAPYGSKIEETQYF	TGCGCCAGCAGCCCGGCCCCCTACGGGAGTAAGATTGAAGAGACCCAGTACTTC
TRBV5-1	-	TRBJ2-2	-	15	CASSPRLPNTGELFF	TGCGCCAGCAGCCCGCGACTCCCGAACACCGGGGAGCTGTTTTTT
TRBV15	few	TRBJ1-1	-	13	CATSGDPNTEAFF	TGTGCCACCAGCGGGGATCCGAACACTGAAGCTTTCTTT
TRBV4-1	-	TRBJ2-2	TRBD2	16	CTSTQASGTDTGELFF	TGCACCAGCACTCAAGCGAGCGGGACCGACACCGGGGAGCTGTTTTTT
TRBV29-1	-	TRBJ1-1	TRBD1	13	CSVTRTGFTEAFF	TGCAGCGTTACGCGGACAGGGTTTACTGAAGCTTTCTTT
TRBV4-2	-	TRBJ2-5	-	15	CASSQSTSSGETQYF	TGTGCCAGCAGCCAATCTACTTCTAGTGGGGAGACCCAGTACTTC
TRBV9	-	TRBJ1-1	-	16	CASSVNRGGNGAEAFF	TGTGCCAGCAGCGTAAACCGAGGAGGGAACGGAGCTGAAGCTTTCTTT
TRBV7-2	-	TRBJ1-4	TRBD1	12	CASSIQGARLFF	TGTGCCAGCAGCATACAGGGGGCGAGACTGTTTTTT
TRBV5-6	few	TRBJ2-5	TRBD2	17	CASSPEGRLASWETQYF	TGTGCCAGCAGTCCCGAAGGAAGACTAGCTTCTTGGGAGACCCAGTACTTC
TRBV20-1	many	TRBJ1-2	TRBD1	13	CSAGSGGDYGYTF	TGCAGTGCAGGCTCAGGGGGCGACTATGGCTACACCTTC
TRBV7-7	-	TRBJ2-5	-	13	CASSWARGETQYF	TGTGCCAGCAGCTGGGCCAGGGGCGAGACCCAGTACTTC
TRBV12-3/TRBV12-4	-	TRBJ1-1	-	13	CASSQGRPSEAFF	TGTGCCAGCAGTCAGGGACGGCCGAGTGAAGCTTTCTTT
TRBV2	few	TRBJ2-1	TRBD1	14	CASSDRGRRGEQFF	TGTGCCAGCAGTGACAGGGGGCGAAGGGGTGAGCAGTTCTTC
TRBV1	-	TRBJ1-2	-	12	CTSGRRPYGYTF	TGCACCAGCGGTCGGAGGCCCTATGGCTACACCTTC
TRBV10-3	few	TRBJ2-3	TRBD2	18	CAISDSRLASGTTDTQYF	TGTGCCATCAGTGACAGTAGGTTGGCTAGCGGGACCACAGATACGCAGTATTTT
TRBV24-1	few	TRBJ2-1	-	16	CATSDRDSRTYNEQFF	TGTGCCACCAGTGATCGGGACTCCCGGACCTACAATGAGCAGTTCTTC
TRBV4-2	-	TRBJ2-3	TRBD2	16	CASSQGGWTSTDTQYF	TGTGCCAGCAGCCAGGGGGGGTGGACTAGCACAGATACGCAGTATTTT
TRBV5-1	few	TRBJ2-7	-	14	CASSNLGSSYEQYF	TGCGCCAGCAGCAACCTAGGATCTTCCTACGAGCAGTACTTC
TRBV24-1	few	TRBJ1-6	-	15	CATSVRDGFNVPLHF	TGTGCCACCAGTGTTAGGGACGGATTTAATGTCCCCCTCCACTTT
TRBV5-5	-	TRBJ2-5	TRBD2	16	CASSSRLAGHQETQYF	TGTGCCAGCAGCTCTAGACTAGCGGGACACCAAGAGACCCAGTACTTC
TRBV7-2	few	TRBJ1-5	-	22	CASSIEPGSRALVLSGNQPQHF	TGTGCCAGCAGTATCGAACCGGGATCCCGCGCCCTCGTGCTTTCAGGCAATCAGCCCCAGCATTTT
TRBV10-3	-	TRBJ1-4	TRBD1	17	CAISESTGDGFYEKLFF	TGTGCCATCAGTGAGTCTACAGGGGACGGGTTCTATGAAAAACTGTTTTTT
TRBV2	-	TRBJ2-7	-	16	CASSETPWTDPYEQYF	TGTGCCAGCAGTGAAACGCCGTGGACTGACCCCTACGAGCAGTACTTC
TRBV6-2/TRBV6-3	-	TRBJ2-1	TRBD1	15	CASSNRDRVVYEQFF	TGTGCCAGCAGTAACCGGGACAGGGTTGTTTATGAGCAGTTCTTC
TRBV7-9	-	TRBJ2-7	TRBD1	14	CASSPRTGPLEQYF	TGTGCCAGCAGCCCAAGGACAGGCCCCCTCGAGCAGTACTTC
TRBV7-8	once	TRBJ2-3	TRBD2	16	CASSPSGGGSTDTQYF	TGTGCCAGCAGCCCGAGCGGGGGCGGTAGCACAGATACGCAGTATTTT
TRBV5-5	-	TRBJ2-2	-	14	CASSLWENTGELFF	TGTGCCAGCAGCTTGTGGGAAAACACCGGGGAGCTGTTTTTT
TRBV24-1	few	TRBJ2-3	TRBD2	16	CATSAEAGGGTDTQYF	TGTGCCACCAGTGCCGAAGCGGGAGGGGGCACAGATACGCAGTATTTT
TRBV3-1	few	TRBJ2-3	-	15	CASSQEPRGTDTQYF	TGTGCCAGCAGCCAAGAACCCAGAGGTACAGATACGCAGTATTTT
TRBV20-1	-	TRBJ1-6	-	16	CSAPHPGGSYNSPLHF	TGCAGTGCCCCACACCCCGGGGGGTCCTATAATTCACCCCTCCACTTT
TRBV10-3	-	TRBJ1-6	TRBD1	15	CAISESGGQNSPLHF	TGTGCCATCAGTGAGTCTGGGGGACAGAATTCACCCCTCCACTTT
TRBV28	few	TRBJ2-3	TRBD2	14	CASSQWWGGDTQYF	TGTGCCAGCAGTCAGTGGTGGGGGGGGGATACGCAGTATTTT
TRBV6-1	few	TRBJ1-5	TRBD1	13	CASRWDRNQPQHF	TGTGCCAGCAGATGGGACAGGAATCAGCCCCAGCATTTT
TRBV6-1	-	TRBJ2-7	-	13	CATTPGRSYEQYF	TGTGCCACCACCCCGGGTAGAAGCTACGAGCAGTACTTC
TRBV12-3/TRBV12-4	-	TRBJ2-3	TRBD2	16	CASSPWGGEFTDTQYF	TGTGCCAGCAGTCCTTGGGGGGGGGAATTCACAGATACGCAGTATTTT
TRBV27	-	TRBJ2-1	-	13	CASSFQGVVEQFF	TGTGCCAGCAGTTTTCAAGGGGTTGTTGAGCAGTTCTTC
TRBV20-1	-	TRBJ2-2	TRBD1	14	CSARDTGTGEQLFF	TGCAGTGCTAGAGATACCGGGACAGGGGAACAGCTGTTTTTT
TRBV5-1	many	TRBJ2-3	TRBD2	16	CASSMGLAGARDTQYF	TGCGCCAGCAGCATGGGACTAGCGGGGGCAAGGGATACGCAGTATTTT
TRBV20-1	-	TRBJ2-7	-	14	CSATEDSANYEQYF	TGCAGTGCCACAGAGGACAGCGCGAACTACGAGCAGTACTTC
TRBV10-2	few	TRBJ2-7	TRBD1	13	CAITDRFTYEQYF	TGCGCCATTACGGACAGGTTTACCTACGAGCAGTACTTC
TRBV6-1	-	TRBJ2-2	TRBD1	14	CASSLGGGHGELFF	TGTGCCAGCAGTCTAGGGGGCGGCCACGGGGAGCTGTTTTTT
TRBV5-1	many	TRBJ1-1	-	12	CASSLPNTEAFF	TGTGCCAGCAGCCTCCCGAACACTGAAGCTTTCTTT
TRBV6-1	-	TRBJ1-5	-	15	CASSSGQLGNQPQHF	TGTGCCAGCAGCTCCGGACAGCTGGGCAATCAGCCCCAGCATTTT
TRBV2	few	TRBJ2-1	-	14	CASLGSGSYNEQFF	TGTGCCAGCCTGGGCTCAGGATCCTACAATGAGCAGTTCTTC
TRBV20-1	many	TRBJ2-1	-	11	CSASKGWEQFF	TGCAGTGCTAGTAAGGGCTGGGAGCAGTTCTTC